This TCR beta chain was profiled in a study of blood T cell repertoires in COVID-19. Repertoires were generated with immunoSEQ multiplex PCR, while TCRdb's copy carries only in-frame clones and drops some. This table holds a few hundred thousand clones, more than 65% found once. In this sample, this clone turned up once. The germline V gene has CDR1 SGDLS and CDR2 YYNGEE. The CDR3 covers 15 residues. Germline trimming cut 1 base from V and 1 base from J; bases unmatched to any gene: 5. What was sequenced was peripheral blood. The TCR originated in a human donor in a cohort sampled during active COVID-19. This chain connects TRBV9 to TRBJ2-7; 7 bases align to TRBD2. The chain's CDR3 is CASSVSAGSSYEQYF. The CDR3 nucleotides are TGTGCCAGCAGCGTATCAGCGGGGTCTTCCTACGAGCAGTACTTC.